Listed below are T cell receptor beta chains from one sample, sequenced in a study of blood T cell repertoires in COVID-19. Data came from immunoSEQ multiplex PCR; TCRdb stores just in-frame clones and leaves some out. The table lists 150,000 to 200,000 clones, 82% of them singletons. Source material: PBMCs or T cells enriched from blood (not recorded which). All receptors come from a man aged 50 or older who had recovered from COVID-19. Each CDR3 is given with its conserved first and last residue. Each record gives: clone size, V gene, J gene, D gene, CDR3 DNA, CDR3 protein. A D gene is named only where the DNA matches it firmly. Clone size is not always given. Where it is, it says once, few, many or a class for expanded clones.

size: -; V: TRBV9; J: TRBJ1-6; D: TRBD1; DNA: TGTGCCAGCAGCGCTTCAGACAGGGTCTATAATTCACCCCTCCACTTT; CDR3: CASSASDRVYNSPLHF
size: -; V: TRBV11-3; J: TRBJ2-5; D: TRBD1; DNA: TGTGCCAGCAGCTTGGAAGGGGGCAAAGGGGAGACCCAGTACTTC; CDR3: CASSLEGGKGETQYF
size: -; V: TRBV9; J: TRBJ2-3; D: TRBD2; DNA: TGTGCCAGCAGCGTAGCCGGCGGGAGGGTCGCAGATACGCAGTATTTT; CDR3: CASSVAGGRVADTQYF
size: -; V: TRBV7-9; J: TRBJ2-1; D: TRBD2; DNA: TGTGCCAGCAGCTCCTTACTAGCGGACGTCTACAATGAGCAGTTCTTC; CDR3: CASSSLLADVYNEQFF
size: few; V: TRBV10-3; J: TRBJ2-4; D: TRBD2; DNA: TGTGCCATCAGTGAGTCGACGGGAAGTCAGGGCCGGGAGGAGGTTCAGTACTTC; CDR3: CAISESTGSQGREEVQYF
size: once; V: TRBV10-3; J: TRBJ1-1; D: TRBD1; DNA: TGTGCCATCAGTGAGGATGGACAGGTGGGCACTGAAGCTTTCTTT; CDR3: CAISEDGQVGTEAFF
size: -; V: TRBV7-3; J: TRBJ2-1; D: -; DNA: TGTGCCAGCAGCTTAGGAGGGCTTCGGGCGACGAATGAGCAGTTCTTC; CDR3: CASSLGGLRATNEQFF
size: -; V: TRBV18; J: TRBJ1-1; D: TRBD1; DNA: TGTGCCAGCTCACCACAGGGACAGCTCTACACTGAAGCTTTCTTT; CDR3: CASSPQGQLYTEAFF
size: few; V: TRBV11-2; J: TRBJ2-1; D: TRBD1; DNA: TGTGCCAGCAGCAAAGGGACAGGCCTGTGGGTAGCGGAAAACAATGAGCAGTTCTTC; CDR3: CASSKGTGLWVAENNEQFF
size: -; V: TRBV9; J: TRBJ2-3; D: -; DNA: TGTGCCAGCAGCGTAGGTAGCCTTAACACAGATACGCAGTATTTT; CDR3: CASSVGSLNTDTQYF
size: -; V: TRBV5-1; J: TRBJ1-2; D: -; DNA: TGCGCCAGCAGCTTGGAAACAGGTTACGGCTACACCTTC; CDR3: CASSLETGYGYTF
size: few; V: TRBV14; J: TRBJ2-2; D: -; DNA: TGTGCCAGCAGCCCCCGATTGACGGGCACCGGGGAGCTGTTTTTT; CDR3: CASSPRLTGTGELFF
size: -; V: TRBV18; J: TRBJ1-6; D: -; DNA: TGTGCCAGCTCACCAGGGCACAAACTGAATTCACCCCTCCACTTT; CDR3: CASSPGHKLNSPLHF
size: few; V: TRBV15; J: TRBJ1-5; D: -; DNA: TGTGCCACCAGCGCCCAAGGGGCGGATAGCAATCAGCCCCAGCATTTT; CDR3: CATSAQGADSNQPQHF
size: -; V: TRBV3-1/TRBV3-2; J: TRBJ1-2; D: -; DNA: TGTGCCAGCAGCCAGGCAAGCTATGGCTACACCTTC; CDR3: CASSQASYGYTF
size: -; V: TRBV15; J: TRBJ2-5; D: -; DNA: TGTGCCACCAGCAGAAATCTAGCACCCGAGACCCAGTACTTC; CDR3: CATSRNLAPETQYF
size: few; V: TRBV7-9; J: TRBJ2-7; D: -; DNA: TGTGCAGCTAGCGAAATTTACGAGCAGTACTTC; CDR3: CAASEIYEQYF
size: -; V: TRBV9; J: TRBJ2-7; D: TRBD1; DNA: TGTGCCAGCAGCGCCAGGAGGACAGGGAGTTTGGGCGAGCAGTACTTC; CDR3: CASSARRTGSLGEQYF
size: -; V: TRBV29-1; J: TRBJ2-7; D: TRBD2; DNA: TGCAGCGCTAACGGACTAGCGGGGAACTACGAGCAGTACTTC; CDR3: CSANGLAGNYEQYF
size: once; V: TRBV28; J: TRBJ2-1; D: -; DNA: TGTGCCAGCAGTTTAGCGGCCTACAATGAGCAGTTCTTC; CDR3: CASSLAAYNEQFF
size: -; V: TRBV28; J: TRBJ1-2; D: -; DNA: TGTGCCAGCAGCGTGTCGGGTGATGGCTACACCTTC; CDR3: CASSVSGDGYTF
size: -; V: TRBV12-3/TRBV12-4; J: TRBJ2-7; D: -; DNA: TGTGCCAGCAGGTATGGGACACTCTACGAGCAGTACTTC; CDR3: CASRYGTLYEQYF
size: -; V: TRBV29-1; J: TRBJ1-4; D: TRBD1; DNA: TGCAGCGTTGACAGAGCCGGGCAGGGGGGCGAAAAACTGTTTTTT; CDR3: CSVDRAGQGGEKLFF
size: -; V: TRBV10-1; J: TRBJ2-5; D: -; DNA: TGCGCCAGCAGTTCTGGACTACTCGAGGGAGAGACCCAGTACTTC; CDR3: CASSSGLLEGETQYF
size: few; V: TRBV19; J: TRBJ1-6; D: TRBD1; DNA: TGTGCCAGTAGTGTGCAGGGACAGCATAATTCACCCCTCCACTTT; CDR3: CASSVQGQHNSPLHF
size: -; V: TRBV5-8; J: TRBJ2-7; D: -; DNA: TGTGCCAGCAGCTGGGGGGTGGGTCCACGGGAGCAGTACTTC; CDR3: CASSWGVGPREQYF
size: -; V: TRBV12-5; J: TRBJ2-2; D: -; DNA: TGTGCTAGTGCACAATTCGCGAACACCGGGGAGCTGTTTTTT; CDR3: CASAQFANTGELFF
size: many; V: TRBV2; J: TRBJ2-7; D: -; DNA: TGTGCCAGCAGTGAAGGGGTGGACAGTTACGAGCAGTACTTC; CDR3: CASSEGVDSYEQYF
size: -; V: TRBV5-1; J: TRBJ1-5; D: TRBD1; DNA: TGCGCCAGCAGCCCCCAACCAGGGGGCGATCGCCGAAACCAGCATTTT; CDR3: CASSPQPGGDRRNQHF
size: few; V: TRBV24-1; J: TRBJ1-4; D: -; DNA: TGTGCCACCAGTGACTTACTCACGGGGGATAATGAAAAACTGTTTTTT; CDR3: CATSDLLTGDNEKLFF
size: -; V: TRBV7-2; J: TRBJ1-1; D: -; DNA: TGTGCCAGCAGCTTATCAGGGAACCCTACTGAAGCTTTCTTT; CDR3: CASSLSGNPTEAFF
size: -; V: TRBV5-1; J: TRBJ2-1; D: TRBD2; DNA: TGCGCCAGCAGCCCTACCTCCGGGACTAGCTACAATGAGCAGTTCTTC; CDR3: CASSPTSGTSYNEQFF
size: -; V: TRBV5-1; J: TRBJ2-7; D: TRBD1; DNA: TGCGCCAGCAGCTTGCTCAGGGGGCAAGAGCAGTACTTC; CDR3: CASSLLRGQEQYF
size: -; V: TRBV5-6; J: TRBJ1-5; D: TRBD1; DNA: TGTGCCAGCTCTCGGGGACAGGTGGGGAATCAGCCCCAGCATTTT; CDR3: CASSRGQVGNQPQHF
size: -; V: TRBV19; J: TRBJ2-3; D: TRBD2; DNA: TGTGCCAGTAGTATGATCGGGACTATTCCAGATACGCAGTATTTT; CDR3: CASSMIGTIPDTQYF
size: -; V: TRBV18; J: TRBJ2-7; D: -; DNA: TGTGCCAGCTCGCAAAGCCGGGCCGGGGGCGAGCAGTACTTC; CDR3: CASSQSRAGGEQYF
size: -; V: TRBV6-5; J: TRBJ2-1; D: -; DNA: TGTGCCAGCAGCCCCGTCCATGGTAGCGAGCAGTTCTTC; CDR3: CASSPVHGSEQFF
size: -; V: TRBV6-1; J: TRBJ1-1; D: TRBD1; DNA: TGTGCCAGCAGTGGGCACCGGGGACAGGGGTACACTGAAGCTTTCTTT; CDR3: CASSGHRGQGYTEAFF